This T cell receptor (beta chain) was retrieved from a study of cytomegalovirus exposure and HLA in healthy donors. Study overall: Among the 350 to 500 donors who were genotyped, 81% fell in the genetic ancestry cluster that is associated with self-reported Caucasian donors. Whole-study results and caveats: Apparent HLA restriction characterized most CMV-associated TCR beta chains in a later analysis. Reported results showed that the classifier diagnosed cytomegalovirus status with high specificity and sensitivity.

This clone occurred a few times. Antigen: not known. Germline CDR1 SGHTS, CDR2 YDEGEE. Trimming stripped 5 bases from V and 6 bases from J, with 12 bases between. The CDR3 runs to 14 residues. The PCR was carried out with 60 Vbeta primers and 13 Jbeta primers. Method: immunoSEQ multiplex PCR; TCRdb's copy keeps in-frame clones and lacks some. The sample lists 100,000 to 150,000 clones, over 65% occurring once. Donors consisted of healthy bone marrow donors. The chain uses TRBV5-8 and TRBJ1-6, with D maybe TRBD1 (5 bases). The origin of this receptor is a man aged 50 or older in good health and CMV-seronegative. Source material: PBMCs. This chain's CDR3 is CASRPRGVNSPLHF. As DNA, the CDR3 is TGTGCCAGCAGACCCCGGGGGGTTAATTCACCCCTCCACTTT.